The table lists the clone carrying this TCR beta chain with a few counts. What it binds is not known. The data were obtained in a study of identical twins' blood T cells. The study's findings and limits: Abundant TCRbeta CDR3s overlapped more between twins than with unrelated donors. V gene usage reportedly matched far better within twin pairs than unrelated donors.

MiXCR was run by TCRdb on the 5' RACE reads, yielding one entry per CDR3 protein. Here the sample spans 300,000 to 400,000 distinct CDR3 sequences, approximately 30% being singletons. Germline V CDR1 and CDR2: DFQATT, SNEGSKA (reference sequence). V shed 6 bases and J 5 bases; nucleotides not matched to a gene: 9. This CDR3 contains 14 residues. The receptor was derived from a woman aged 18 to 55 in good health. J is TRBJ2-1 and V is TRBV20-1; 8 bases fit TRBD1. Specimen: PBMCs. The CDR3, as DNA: TGCAGTGCCACCCGACAGGGGACAAACAATGAGCAGTTCTTC. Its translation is CSATRQGTNNEQFF.